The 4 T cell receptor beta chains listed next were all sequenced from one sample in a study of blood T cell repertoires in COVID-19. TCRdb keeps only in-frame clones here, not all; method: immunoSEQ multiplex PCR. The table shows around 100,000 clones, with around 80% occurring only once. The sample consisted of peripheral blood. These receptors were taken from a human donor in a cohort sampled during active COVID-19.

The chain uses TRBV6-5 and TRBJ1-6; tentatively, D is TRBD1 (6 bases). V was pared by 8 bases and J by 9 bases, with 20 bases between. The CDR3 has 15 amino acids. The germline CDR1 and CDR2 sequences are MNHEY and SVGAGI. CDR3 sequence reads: CASCSSGARGSPLHF. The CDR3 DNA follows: TGTGCCAGCTGCTCTTCAGGGGCCAGAGGTTCACCCCTCCACTTT.

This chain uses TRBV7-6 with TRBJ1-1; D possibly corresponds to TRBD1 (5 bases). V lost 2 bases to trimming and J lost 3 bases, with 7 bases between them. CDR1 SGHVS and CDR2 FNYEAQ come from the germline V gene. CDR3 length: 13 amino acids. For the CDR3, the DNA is TGTGCCAGCAGCTTACAGGGATACACTGAAGCTTTCTTT. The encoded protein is CASSLQGYTEAFF.

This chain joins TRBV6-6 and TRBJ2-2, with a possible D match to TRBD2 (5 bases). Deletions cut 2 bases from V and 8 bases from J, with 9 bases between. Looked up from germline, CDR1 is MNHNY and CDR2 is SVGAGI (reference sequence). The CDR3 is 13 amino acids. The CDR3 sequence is CASSYSWEGELFF. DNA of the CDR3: TGTGCCAGCAGTTACAGTTGGGAGGGGGAGCTGTTTTTT.

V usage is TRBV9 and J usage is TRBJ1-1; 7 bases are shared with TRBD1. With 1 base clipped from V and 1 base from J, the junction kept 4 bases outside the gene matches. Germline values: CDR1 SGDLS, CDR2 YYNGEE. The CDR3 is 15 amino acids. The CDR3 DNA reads TGTGCCAGCAGCGTACAGGGGGGCGCGAACACTGAAGCTTTCTTT. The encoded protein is CASSVQGGANTEAFF.